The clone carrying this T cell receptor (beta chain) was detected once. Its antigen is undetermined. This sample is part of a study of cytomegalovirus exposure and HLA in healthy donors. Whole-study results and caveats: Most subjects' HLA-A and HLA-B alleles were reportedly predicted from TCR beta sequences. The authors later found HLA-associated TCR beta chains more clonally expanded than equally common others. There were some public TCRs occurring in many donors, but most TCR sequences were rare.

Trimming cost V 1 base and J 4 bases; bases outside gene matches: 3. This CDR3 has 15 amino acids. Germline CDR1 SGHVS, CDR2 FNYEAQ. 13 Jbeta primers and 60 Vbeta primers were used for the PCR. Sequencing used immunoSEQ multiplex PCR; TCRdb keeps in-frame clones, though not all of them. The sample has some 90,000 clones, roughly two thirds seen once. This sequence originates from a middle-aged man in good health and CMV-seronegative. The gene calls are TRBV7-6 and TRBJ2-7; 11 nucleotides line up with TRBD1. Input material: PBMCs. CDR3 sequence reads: CASSLGGDRGYEQYF. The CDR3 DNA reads TGTGCCAGCAGCTTAGGTGGGGACAGGGGGTACGAGCAGTACTTC.